A single sample is the source of the 18 T cell receptor beta chains below, sequenced in a study of cytomegalovirus exposure and HLA in healthy donors. The PCR made use of 60 Vbeta and 13 Jbeta primers. Some clones are missing from TCRdb's copy, which holds only in-frame ones; the method was immunoSEQ multiplex PCR. The table includes some 240,000 clones, 70% to 80% detected once. The sequenced sample was PBMCs. The receptor source for this set is a male donor in good health and CMV-seronegative.

CDR3 bases: TGCGCCAGCAGTCCACGAATTGACAGGGTGTCCTACAATGAGCAGTTCTTC. Translated: CASSPRIDRVSYNEQFF. V and J are TRBV10-1 and TRBJ2-1; 7 nucleotides match TRBD1. This CDR3 region has 17 residues. Germline lookup yields CDR1 WNHNN and CDR2 SYGVQD (reference sequence). Unmatched junction bases numbered 11, after V lost 5 bases and J lost 1 base.

The chain recombines TRBV10-1 with TRBJ2-1; 16 nucleotides match TRBD2. CDR1 and CDR2 (germline): WNHNN, SYGVQD (reference sequence). CDR3 length equals 17 residues. The V gene end was trimmed by 0 bases and the J gene end by 9 bases; junction bases not matched to a gene: 5. CDR3 in DNA: TGCGCCAGCAGTGAGTCGGGACTAGCGGGAGGGCCAAGTGAGCAGTTCTTC. It encodes CASSESGLAGGPSEQFF.

The CDR3 is CASSLRGRGAEAFF. CDR3 coding DNA: TGTGCCAGCAGCTTAAGGGGGAGGGGGGCTGAAGCTTTCTTT. The chain is built from TRBV7-3 and TRBJ1-1; the D gene is possibly TRBD1 (6 bases). V lost 1 base and J 6 bases, leaving 12 bases between the germline ends. The CDR3 extends over 14 amino acids. Germline CDR1 is SGHTA and CDR2 is FQGTGA.

The chain combines TRBV6-5 with TRBJ1-4; 9 bases are a match to TRBD1. With 6 bases clipped from V and 6 bases from J, the junction kept 8 bases outside the gene matches. This CDR3 contains 15 residues. Germline CDR1 reads MNHEY; CDR2 reads SVGAGI. CDR3: CASSADTGGDEKLFF. CDR3 DNA: TGTGCCAGCAGCGCCGACACAGGGGGCGATGAAAAACTGTTTTTT.

This chain connects TRBV30 to TRBJ2-3; possibly TRBD2 for D (5 bases). In germline, CDR1 is GTSNPN, CDR2 SVGIG (reference sequence). Deletions cut 5 bases from V and 1 base from J, with 10 bases between. The CDR3 sequence is 13 residues long. CDR3 region: CAWALAGTDTQYF. CDR3 in DNA: TGTGCCTGGGCCCTAGCAGGCACAGATACGCAGTATTTT. Full variable domain (outside the CDR3, taken from reference TRBV30 and TRBJ2-3): SQTIHQWPATLVQPVGSPLSLECTVEGTSNPNLYWYRQAAGRGLQLLFYSVGIGQISSEVPQNLSASRPQDRQFILSSKKLLLSDSGFYLCAWALAGTDTQYFGPGTRLTVL.

The chain couples TRBV28 to TRBJ2-5, with D unresolved. The J call is uncertain, as TRBJ2-7 better fits the DNA end. CDR1 is MDHEN and CDR2 is SYDVKM in the germline V gene. The CDR3 runs 11 residues. DNA of the CDR3: TGTGCCAGCAGGACAACCTACGAGCAGTACTTC. It yields the protein CASRTTYEQYF.

This chain connects TRBV5-1 to TRBJ2-6, with D tentatively TRBD2 (5 bases). CDR1 and CDR2 (germline): SGHRS, YFSETQ. The CDR3 has 14 residues. V was trimmed by 4 bases and J by 4 bases, leaving 9 bases between them. For the CDR3, the DNA is TGCGCCAGCAGCCGGGAAACAGGGGCCAACGTCCTGACTTTC. Protein: CASSRETGANVLTF.

There are a few counts of this clone. In DNA, the CDR3 is TGCGCCAGCAGCTTAGGCGGGAGCCATAATGAGCAGTTCTTC. It yields the protein CASSLGGSHNEQFF. The chain is built from TRBV5-1 and TRBJ2-1, with 7 bases identical to TRBD2. CDR1 SGHRS and CDR2 YFSETQ come from the germline V gene. The V and J ends lost 2 bases and 7 bases, in that order; junction bases with no gene match: 6. The CDR3 totals 14 residues.

The gene calls are TRBV6-5 and TRBJ1-2; D may be TRBD1 (5 bases). The length of the CDR3 is 13 residues. V gave up 3 bases and J gave up 4 bases, with 9 bases separating them. Germline CDR1 is MNHEY and CDR2 is SVGAGI. CDR3 region: CASSYIGAYGYTF. The CDR3 nucleotides are TGTGCCAGCAGTTATATTGGGGCCTATGGCTACACCTTC.

The V and J genes are TRBV7-2 and TRBJ2-2, with 7 bases identical to TRBD2. Germline loops: CDR1 SGHTA, CDR2 FQGNSA. With 3 bases clipped from V and 1 base from J, the junction kept 11 bases outside the gene matches. The CDR3 length is 18 residues. In DNA form, the CDR3 reads TGTGCCAGCAGCTTCCGACTAGCCGCAGGAGGGAACACCGGGGAGCTGTTTTTT. Amino acids: CASSFRLAAGGNTGELFF.

The rearrangement uses TRBV9 and TRBJ1-2, with D possibly matching TRBD1 (6 bases). The germline V gene has CDR1 SGDLS and CDR2 YYNGEE. Deletions cut 3 bases from V and 7 bases from J, with 19 bases between. The CDR3 spans 15 residues. Here the CDR3 reads CASSARAGGDGGYTF. The CDR3 coding sequence is TGTGCCAGCAGCGCCAGAGCGGGGGGCGATGGTGGCTACACCTTC.

The gene calls are TRBV7-9 and TRBJ2-3; D gene ambiguous. The CDR3 loop spans 14 amino acids. V was clipped by 2 bases and J by 2 bases, with 8 bases between them. CDR1 and CDR2 (germline): SEHNR, FQNEAQ (reference sequence). The CDR3 loop reads CASSLSAYTDTQYF. The DNA of the CDR3 is TGTGCCAGCAGCTTATCAGCGTACACAGATACGCAGTATTTT.

The chain recombines TRBV30 with TRBJ1-6, with D maybe TRBD1 (6 bases). Trimming cost V 0 bases and J 4 bases, with 10 bases left between them. CDR1 GTSNPN and CDR2 SVGIG come from the germline V gene (reference sequence). The CDR3 contains 15 residues. CDR3 sequence (DNA): TGTGCCTGGAGTGTACTCCAGGGGTATAATTCACCCCTCCACTTT. Protein sequence: CAWSVLQGYNSPLHF.

The chain recombines TRBV9 with TRBJ2-7; 9 bases align to TRBD1. V shed 3 bases and J 5 bases; nucleotides not matched to a gene: 3. Germline CDR1 reads SGDLS; CDR2 reads YYNGEE. This CDR3 has 13 amino acids. The CDR3 sequence: CASSEQGADEQYF. CDR3 DNA sequence: TGTGCCAGCAGCGAACAGGGGGCGGACGAGCAGTACTTC.

This clone showed up just a few times. The rearrangement links TRBV28 to TRBJ1-5; D is perhaps TRBD1 (5 bases). The CDR3 covers 15 residues. The V end lost 6 bases, the J end lost 0 bases, and 12 bases lay between the germline ends. CDR1 MDHEN and CDR2 SYDVKM come from the germline V gene. Written as DNA, the CDR3 is TGTGCCAGCAGCCAACAGGTAGATAGCAATCAGCCCCAGCATTTT. This gives the protein CASSQQVDSNQPQHF.

The V gene is TRBV9, the J gene TRBJ1-5, with D unclear. V was pared by 4 bases and J by 4 bases, with 12 bases between. This CDR3 contains 14 residues. CDR1 and CDR2 from the germline V gene are SGDLS and YYNGEE. The CDR3 DNA reads TGTGCCAGCAGCTACTCTAGTGGGAATCAGCCCCAGCATTTT. It encodes CASSYSSGNQPQHF.

The chain carries TRBV13 and TRBJ2-5; 7 positions agree with TRBD2. Germline V gene lookup returns CDR1 PRHDT and CDR2 FYEKMQ (reference sequence). Losses at the gene ends were 2 bases for V and 1 base for J; bases not matched to a gene: 7. The CDR3 runs to 16 residues. DNA for the CDR3: TGTGCCAGCAGCTTAAAGCGGGGTTCGATCCAAGAGACCCAGTACTTC. Residues: CASSLKRGSIQETQYF.

Concerning this clone itself: An end of the junction differs from the germline gene, which may be a read error. The chain has TRBV6-1 and TRBJ1-2, with D possibly TRBD1 on 6 matching bases. This CDR3 comprises 13 residues. Germline lookup yields CDR1 MNHNS and CDR2 SASEGT. The CDR3 nucleotides are TGTGCCAGCAGTATCGACAGGCGCTCGTTAAGTGCCTTC. Residues: CASSIDRRSLSAF.